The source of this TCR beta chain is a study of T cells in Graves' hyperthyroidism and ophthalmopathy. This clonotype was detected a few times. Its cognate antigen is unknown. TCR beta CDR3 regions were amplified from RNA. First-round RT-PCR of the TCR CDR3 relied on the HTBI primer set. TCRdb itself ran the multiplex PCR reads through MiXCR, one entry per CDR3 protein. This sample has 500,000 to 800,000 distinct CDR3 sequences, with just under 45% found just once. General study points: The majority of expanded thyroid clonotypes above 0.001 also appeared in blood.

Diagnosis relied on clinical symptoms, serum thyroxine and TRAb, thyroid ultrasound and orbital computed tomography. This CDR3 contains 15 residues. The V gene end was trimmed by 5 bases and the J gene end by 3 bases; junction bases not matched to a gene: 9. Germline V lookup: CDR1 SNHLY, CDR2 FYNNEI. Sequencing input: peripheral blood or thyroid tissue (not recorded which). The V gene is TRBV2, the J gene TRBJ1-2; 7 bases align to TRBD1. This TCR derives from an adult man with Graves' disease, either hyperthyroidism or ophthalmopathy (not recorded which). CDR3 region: CASSRGGRLYYGYTF. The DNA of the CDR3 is TGTGCCAGCAGTCGAGGGGGCAGGCTGTACTATGGCTACACCTTC.